The 10 T cell receptor beta chains below all came from one sample that was sequenced in a study of cytomegalovirus exposure and HLA in healthy donors. PCR was performed using 60 Vbeta and 13 Jbeta primers. Clones were sequenced by immunoSEQ multiplex PCR, and TCRdb holds only the in-frame ones, with some missing. In total, the table holds around 140,000 clones. Material: PBMCs. The receptors come from a woman aged 40 to 50 in good health and CMV-seropositive.

Comment on this clone: As the CDR3 is not closed by the conserved phenylalanine or tryptophan, this likely results from a read error. The limits of the CDR3 on the DNA are not certain, so only TCRdb's listed CDR3 is given. The V gene is TRBV12-1, the J gene TRBJ2-7; TRBD2 reflects the table's D call only, with no check against the DNA. TRBV12-1 is marked as a pseudogene. The CDR3 totals 13 residues, both ends included. The CDR3 here is CASSVWTSGRSGL.

The chain employs TRBV27 and TRBJ1-2, with 7 bases lining up with TRBD1. The CDR3 is made up of 12 amino acids. From germline, CDR1 is MNHEY and CDR2 SMNVEV (reference sequence). V shed 10 bases and J 4 bases; nucleotides not matched to a gene: 6. The CDR3 spells CATQGQSYGYTF. CDR3 coding DNA: TGTGCCACGCAGGGACAGTCCTATGGCTACACCTTC.

This sequence joins TRBV7-2 and TRBJ1-4; no definite D call. Germline CDR1 is SGHTA and CDR2 is FQGNSA. The CDR3 is made up of 15 amino acids. V was trimmed by 1 base and J by 4 bases, leaving 10 bases between them. The CDR3 DNA sequence: TGTGCCAGCAGCTTAGTTGCGGCCCTTAATGAAAAACTGTTTTTT. This translates into CASSLVAALNEKLFF.

The rearrangement links TRBV10-3 to TRBJ1-1, with unresolved D. V lost 6 bases, J lost 1 base, and 9 bases lay in between. Germline loops: CDR1 ENHRY, CDR2 SYGVKD. The CDR3 spans 13 residues. DNA for the CDR3: TGTGCCATCAGCGCCCCAGGGAACACTGAAGCTTTCTTT. This sequence encodes CAISAPGNTEAFF.

The chain combines TRBV5-6 with TRBJ1-5; weak D call: TRBD1 (5 bases). V shed 4 bases and J shed 6 bases, with 14 bases lying between them. Germline V gene lookup returns CDR1 SGHDT and CDR2 YYEEEE. The CDR3 contains 14 residues. The CDR3 coding sequence is TGTGCCAGCAGCGCGCGCACAGGAGTTCAGCCCCAGCATTTT. This encodes CASSARTGVQPQHF.

The chain has TRBV10-3 and TRBJ2-1; TRBD2 aligns across 9 bases. The CDR3 is 17 residues long. In germline, CDR1 is ENHRY, CDR2 SYGVKD. The V and J ends lost 10 bases and 7 bases, in that order; junction bases with no gene match: 20. This CDR3 is CATVPKGAGGPGNEQFF. The CDR3, as DNA: TGTGCCACGGTCCCAAAGGGGGCGGGAGGGCCGGGTAATGAGCAGTTCTTC.

The genes are TRBV7-9 and TRBJ1-3; no clear D. CDR3 length: 12 residues. The germline CDR1 and CDR2 sequences are SEHNR and FQNEAQ (reference sequence). V was pared by 7 bases and J by 0 bases, with 4 bases between. CDR3 DNA sequence: TGTGCCAGCACCGGCTCTGGAAACACCATATATTTT. This sequence encodes CASTGSGNTIYF.

This rearrangement joins TRBV19 to TRBJ1-2; the match to TRBD1 covers 9 bases. Germline CDR1 is LNHDA and CDR2 is SQIVND (reference sequence). V lost 8 bases and J lost 8; bases outside the gene matches: 6. The CDR3 spans 12 residues. CDR3 DNA: TGTGCCAGTGGGGACAGGGTGTTCGGCTACACCTTC. This encodes CASGDRVFGYTF.

The chain links TRBV29-1 to TRBJ2-1, with 9 bases aligning to TRBD2. Germline values: CDR1 SQVTM, CDR2 ANQGSEA. The CDR3 totals 14 residues. V lost 6 bases and J lost 10; bases outside the gene matches: 13. CDR3 protein: CSVFGGRGSWEQFF. The CDR3 DNA follows: TGCAGCGTATTTGGCGGGAGGGGTTCGTGGGAGCAGTTCTTC.

The gene calls are TRBV6-5 and TRBJ2-7; 11 positions agree with TRBD2. Germline-derived CDR1 and CDR2 are MNHEY and SVGAGI. The V gene end was trimmed by 0 bases and the J gene end by 0 bases; junction bases not matched to a gene: 1. The CDR3 consists of 16 residues. The DNA for the CDR3 is TGTGCCAGCAGTTACTCAGGGACTAGCGGCTCCTACGAGCAGTACTTC. Translation: CASSYSGTSGSYEQYF.